These 28 T cell receptor beta chains share one sample of origin, sequenced in a study of CD8+ T cells in alopecia areata. RNA was extracted and reverse transcribed into cDNA as the sequencing template. Using immunoSEQ multiplex PCR, the repertoire was profiled, and TCRdb retains in-frame clones only, with some absent. The table lists fewer than 200,000 clones, approximately 70% of them singletons. Sequenced material: CD8+ T cells sorted from blood, taken at week 0. The receptors come from a human donor with alopecia areata.

The chain combines TRBV4-1 with TRBJ1-5; weak D call: TRBD1 (6 bases). The CDR3 sequence is 16 residues long. V lost 1 base and J lost 0, with 10 bases in between. CDR1 is MGHRA and CDR2 is YSYEKL in the germline V gene. The CDR3 spells CASSQVQGYSNQPQHF. CDR3 coding DNA: TGCGCCAGCAGCCAAGTACAGGGCTATAGCAATCAGCCCCAGCATTTT.

This clone was found a few times. This CDR3 is also generated by other DNA sequences in the sample. The rearrangement joins TRBV7-9 to TRBJ1-6, with 9 nucleotides matching TRBD1. The germline CDR1 and CDR2 sequences are SEHNR and FQNEAQ (reference sequence). CDR3 length equals 14 residues. Trimming removed 5 bases from V and 8 bases from J; junction bases left unmatched: 4. Here the CDR3 reads CASSTGQGYSPLHF. The CDR3 DNA reads as TGTGCCAGCAGCACAGGACAGGGGTATTCACCCCTCCACTTT.

This sequence joins TRBV27 and TRBJ1-1; D gene uncertain. The germline CDR1 and CDR2 sequences are MNHEY and SMNVEV (reference sequence). Deletions cut 6 bases from V and 5 bases from J, with 10 bases between. The CDR3 loop spans 12 amino acids. The CDR3 DNA is TGTGCCAGCAGACACGTAGGGACTGAAGCTTTCTTT. Protein: CASRHVGTEAFF.

The chain has TRBV27 and TRBJ2-1; 8 bases map to TRBD2. The germline gives CDR1 MNHEY, CDR2 SMNVEV (reference sequence). The J segment lost 7 bases and the V segment lost 6 bases, leaving 11 bases of the junction unmatched. This CDR3 has 15 amino acids. CDR3: CASSRGAGGENEQFF. CDR3 in DNA: TGTGCCAGCAGCCGAGGTGCGGGGGGCGAGAATGAGCAGTTCTTC.

This chain joins TRBV29-1 and TRBJ2-7, with 7 positions matching TRBD2. Losses at the gene ends were 6 bases for V and 3 bases for J; bases not matched to a gene: 8. Germline CDR1 is SQVTM and CDR2 is ANQGSEA. This CDR3 is 13 amino acids long. The CDR3: CSVTTTSDYEQYF. The CDR3, as DNA: TGCAGCGTCACGACTACTAGCGACTACGAGCAGTACTTC.

The rearrangement joins TRBV5-6 to TRBJ2-7; a weak D match, TRBD1 (5 bases). Germline V CDR1 and CDR2: SGHDT, YYEEEE. The CDR3 has 14 amino acids. V shed 3 bases and J shed 0 bases, with 10 bases lying between them. The CDR3 coding sequence is TGTGCCAGCAGCTCCAGGGCGGTCTCCTACGAGCAGTACTTC. Translating it yields CASSSRAVSYEQYF.

The chain recombines TRBV11-2 with TRBJ2-6; D is undetermined. The CDR3 extends over 16 amino acids. Germline V gene lookup returns CDR1 SGHAT and CDR2 FQNNGV. With 5 bases removed from V and 2 bases from J, the gap between germline ends came to 13 bases. The CDR3 here is CASSPSGGPGANVLTF. The CDR3 nucleotides read TGTGCCAGCAGCCCTTCGGGCGGCCCTGGGGCCAACGTCCTGACTTTC.

This chain links TRBV30 with TRBJ1-4; no definite D call. Trimming shortened V by 0 bases and J by 4 bases, and 12 bases separated the two germline ends. CDR1 GTSNPN and CDR2 SVGIG come from the germline V gene (reference sequence). The length of the CDR3 is 15 residues. Here the CDR3 DNA reads TGTGCCTGGAGTGTAGCGGTAGGGATTAATGAAAAACTGTTTTTT. Amino acids: CAWSVAVGINEKLFF.

The chain employs TRBV5-1 and TRBJ2-7; a weak D match, TRBD2 (6 bases). This CDR3 spans 13 amino acids. Deletions cut 4 bases from V and 5 bases from J, with 13 bases between. CDR1 and CDR2 (germline): SGHRS, YFSETQ. The CDR3 DNA sequence: TGCGCCAGCAGCCCCCGCGGGGATAACGAGCAGTACTTC. Its translation: CASSPRGDNEQYF.

The chain uses TRBV5-1 and TRBJ2-7; 7 positions match TRBD2. This CDR3 comprises 13 residues. The V segment lost 4 bases and the J segment 2 bases; nucleotides outside the gene matches: 3. Germline assignment: CDR1 SGHRS and CDR2 YFSETQ. The CDR3 DNA reads as TGCGCCAGCAGCCCTACTAGCGCCTACGAGCAGTACTTC. Translating it yields CASSPTSAYEQYF.

V usage is TRBV7-2 and J usage is TRBJ2-7; D is undetermined. Looked up from germline, CDR1 is SGHTA and CDR2 is FQGNSA. The CDR3 spans 10 residues. V lost 1 base to trimming and J lost 6 bases, with 1 base between them. The CDR3 DNA sequence: TGTGCCAGCAGCTTAGGCGAGCAGTACTTC. Protein product: CASSLGEQYF.

The genes are TRBV6-1 and TRBJ2-7, with D unclear. Deletions cut 0 bases from V and 6 bases from J, with 15 bases between. CDR1 is MNHNS and CDR2 is SASEGT in the germline V gene. This CDR3 comprises 15 residues. Written as DNA, the CDR3 is TGTGCCAGCAGTGAAGCGGTGGGTGATCGGCTCGAGCAGTACTTC. Its protein is CASSEAVGDRLEQYF.

The chain is built from TRBV27 and TRBJ2-5, with 9 positions matching TRBD2. The CDR3 loop spans 15 amino acids. V was clipped by 4 bases and J by 5 bases; unmatched bases: 8. CDR1 MNHEY and CDR2 SMNVEV come from the germline V gene (reference sequence). CDR3 in amino acids: CASSSWLAGKETQYF. In nucleotides, the CDR3 is TGTGCCAGCAGTTCTTGGCTAGCGGGGAAGGAGACCCAGTACTTC.

The V and J genes are TRBV2 and TRBJ1-1; tentative D call: TRBD1 (5 bases). V shed 5 bases and J shed 3 bases, with 16 bases lying between them. CDR1 SNHLY and CDR2 FYNNEI come from the germline V gene. The CDR3 has 15 amino acids. The CDR3, as DNA: TGTGCCAGCAGTTTGAGGGGTACACCCTACACTGAAGCTTTCTTT. Its translation: CASSLRGTPYTEAFF.

The chain uses TRBV6-5 and TRBJ1-6; 8 bases are shared with TRBD1. V gave up 4 bases and J gave up 5 bases; unmatched junction bases: 4. The CDR3 runs to 15 residues. The V gene's germline CDR1 is MNHEY and CDR2 SVGAGI. The CDR3 DNA follows: TGTGCCAGCAGTTCCACGGGACAGGATAATTCACCCCTCCACTTT. It codes for CASSSTGQDNSPLHF.

This sequence joins TRBV7-4 and TRBJ1-1, with D unresolved. V lost 5 bases and J lost 1, with 17 bases in between. The CDR3 length is 16 residues. The germline gives CDR1 SGHVT, CDR2 SQSDAQ. As DNA, the CDR3 is TGTGCCAGCAGCCCCCGGACCCAAAACGGGAACACTGAAGCTTTCTTT. This gives the protein CASSPRTQNGNTEAFF.

The V gene is TRBV29-1, the J gene TRBJ2-2; 8 nucleotides align to TRBD1. V lost 4 bases and J lost 7; bases outside the gene matches: 8. CDR3 size: 14 residues. In germline, CDR1 is SQVTM, CDR2 ANQGSEA. The CDR3: CSVVLPGTGGELFF. The CDR3 nucleotides read TGCAGCGTTGTTTTGCCTGGGACAGGCGGGGAGCTGTTTTTT.

Points on this clone: Other DNA sequences in this sample translate to the same CDR3. CDR3 nucleotide sequence: TGTGCCAGCAGCTTAGGATCCGGGGAGCTGTTTTTT. This translates into CASSLGSGELFF. The gene calls are TRBV7-9 and TRBJ2-2; D gene uncertain. Germline values: CDR1 SEHNR, CDR2 FQNEAQ (reference sequence). The ends were cut back, 1 base at V and 6 bases at J, with 3 bases in the middle. This CDR3 is 12 amino acids long.

The gene calls are TRBV30 and TRBJ1-1; weak D call: TRBD1 (5 bases). CDR3 size: 13 residues. Trimming removed 4 bases from V and 4 bases from J, with 13 bases in between. CDR1 is GTSNPN, CDR2 SVGIG, per germline (reference sequence). CDR3 sequence reads: CAWKLARGTEAFF. In DNA, the CDR3 is TGTGCCTGGAAGTTGGCGAGGGGCACTGAAGCTTTCTTT. Looking up the rest from reference TRBV30 and TRBJ1-1 gives the full variable domain: SQTIHQWPATLVQPVGSPLSLECTVEGTSNPNLYWYRQAAGRGLQLLFYSVGIGQISSEVPQNLSASRPQDRQFILSSKKLLLSDSGFYLCAWKLARGTEAFFGQGTRLTVV.

This clone was seen at least ten times. In the same sample, other DNA sequences code for this CDR3. V usage is TRBV7-3 and J usage is TRBJ1-1; D is unresolved. Looked up from germline, CDR1 is SGHTA and CDR2 is FQGTGA. Trimming removed 0 bases from V and 1 base from J, with 6 bases in between. CDR3 length: 14 residues. DNA for the CDR3: TGTGCCAGCAGCTTAACAGGGAGGAACACTGAAGCTTTCTTT. Translating it yields CASSLTGRNTEAFF.

This clone was recorded once. This sequence joins TRBV13 and TRBJ1-5; weak D call: TRBD1 (5 bases). CDR1 PRHDT and CDR2 FYEKMQ come from the germline V gene (reference sequence). CDR3 size: 12 residues. Trimming removed 5 bases at V and 7 bases at J, with 9 bases between. The CDR3 sequence: CASSPRGQPQHF. CDR3 sequence (DNA): TGTGCCAGCAGCCCCCGGGGGCAGCCCCAGCATTTT. Combining the CDR3 with reference TRBV13 and TRBJ1-5 gives the whole variable domain AAGVIQSPRHLIKEKRETATLKCYPIPRHDTVYWYQQGPGQDPQFLISFYEKMQSDKGSIPDRFSAQQFSDYHSELNMSSLELGDSALYFCASSPRGQPQHFGDGTRLSIL.

The chain couples TRBV4-1 to TRBJ1-5; 10 bases are shared with TRBD1. Germline assignment: CDR1 MGHRA and CDR2 YSYEKL. The CDR3 covers 18 residues. The V segment lost 2 bases and the J segment 4 bases; nucleotides outside the gene matches: 11. Here the CDR3 DNA reads TGCGCCAGCAGCCAAATCTTCGGACAGGGGGAACCTAATCAGCCCCAGCATTTT. Translating it yields CASSQIFGQGEPNQPQHF.

V is TRBV5-6 and J is TRBJ2-5, with D perhaps TRBD1 or TRBD2 (6 bases each). Looked up from germline, CDR1 is SGHDT and CDR2 is YYEEEE. This CDR3 is 13 amino acids long. Trimming shortened V by 8 bases and J by 5 bases, and 16 bases separated the two germline ends. This CDR3 is CASLGQGRETQYF. DNA of the CDR3: TGTGCCAGTTTGGGGCAGGGGAGGGAGACCCAGTACTTC.

This chain's CDR3 is CASSLGQGGEAFF. As DNA, the CDR3 is TGTGCCAGCAGCCTGGGACAGGGAGGTGAAGCTTTCTTT. The rearrangement uses TRBV7-3 and TRBJ1-1; the match to TRBD1 covers 9 bases. J gave up 7 bases and V 5 bases, and 5 bases lay outside the gene matches. This CDR3 comprises 13 residues. Germline loops: CDR1 SGHTA, CDR2 FQGTGA.

This clone occurred once. The chain is built from TRBV5-1 and TRBJ2-4; the D is unclear. The CDR3 runs 14 residues. The V and J ends lost 4 bases and 0 bases respectively, with 8 bases between them. The germline CDR1 and CDR2 sequences are SGHRS and YFSETQ. For the CDR3, the DNA is TGCGCCAGCAGCCCCGGTTCAGCCAAAAACATTCAGTACTTC. Translated: CASSPGSAKNIQYF.

J is TRBJ1-5 and V is TRBV30, with D maybe TRBD1 (6 bases). The CDR3 is made up of 14 amino acids. V lost 4 bases and J lost 2, with 12 bases in between. Germline V CDR1 and CDR2: GTSNPN, SVGIG (reference sequence). The CDR3 DNA sequence: TGTGCCTGGAACCCGGGACAAGGCAATCAGCCCCAGCATTTT. The encoded protein is CAWNPGQGNQPQHF. Together with reference TRBV30 and TRBJ1-5, the CDR3 gives the full variable domain: SQTIHQWPATLVQPVGSPLSLECTVEGTSNPNLYWYRQAAGRGLQLLFYSVGIGQISSEVPQNLSASRPQDRQFILSSKKLLLSDSGFYLCAWNPGQGNQPQHFGDGTRLSIL.

This chain connects TRBV4-1 to TRBJ2-5, with 7 nucleotides matching TRBD1. Per the germline V gene, CDR1 is MGHRA and CDR2 is YSYEKL. The CDR3 has 15 residues. V was clipped by 0 bases and J by 5 bases; unmatched bases: 6. CDR3 amino acids: CASSQDEGARETQYF. CDR3 DNA: TGCGCCAGCAGCCAAGATGAGGGGGCTCGGGAGACCCAGTACTTC.

This clone occurred a few times. J is TRBJ2-3 and V is TRBV25-1; 7 nucleotides agree with TRBD1. V trimming: 7 bases; J trimming: 9 bases; junction bases outside the gene matches: 4. CDR3 length equals 11 residues. Germline lookup yields CDR1 MGHDK and CDR2 SYGVNS. The CDR3 spells CASTRQGTQYF. In nucleotides, the CDR3 is TGTGCCAGCACCAGACAGGGCACGCAGTATTTT. Full variable domain (rest looked up from reference TRBV25-1 and TRBJ2-3): EADIYQTPRYLVIGTGKKITLECSQTMGHDKMYWYQQDPGMELHLIHYSYGVNSTEKGDLSSESTVSRIRTEHFPLTLESARPSHTSQYLCASTRQGTQYFGPGTRLTVL.